The rows below give T cell receptor beta chains drawn from one sample of a study of T cells expressing NK-cell markers. From the 5' RACE reads, TCRdb lists one entry per CDR3 protein and no DNA. The record lists more than 250,000 distinct CDR3 sequences, of which the ten most abundant hold approximately 0.41%. The material sequenced was blood T cells: a sorted CD56 or NKG2C T cell subset, CD4+ or CD8+ T cells, or bulk PBMC T cells (not recorded which). These receptors all stem from a man younger than 35 in good health. CDR3s include the opening cysteine and the closing phenylalanine or tryptophan.

J,length,V,CDR3
TRBJ2-1,15,TRBV7-2,CASSSIGTRNNEQFF
TRBJ2-3,16,TRBV9,CASSVGPGRSTDTQYF
TRBJ2-3,16,TRBV12-3/TRBV12-4,CASSLPGTGGQDTQYF
TRBJ1-4,14,TRBV5-1,CASSGGQALEKLFF
TRBJ2-1,16,TRBV19,CASSIVRVAGEGEQFF
TRBJ2-1,16,TRBV20-1,CSARDVSGDRNNEQFF
TRBJ2-2,15,TRBV20-1,CSTVGREGLAGELFF
TRBJ1-4,14,TRBV12-3/TRBV12-4,CASSYGQGIQKLFF
TRBJ1-1,17,TRBV27,CASSPSGVRMGSTEAFF
TRBJ1-1,13,TRBV10-2,CASSDPSGIGAFF
TRBJ2-5,16,TRBV20-1,CSASSGRGQSWETQYF